This T cell receptor beta chain appears in the sequencing data of a study of shared clonotypes between healthy human individuals. It was around 180 ng DNA, 28,000 or so T cell genomes, that sorted-subset replicate PCRs used. Using immunoSEQ multiplex PCR, the repertoire was profiled, and TCRdb retains in-frame clones only, with some absent. The table records hundreds of thousands of clones, about 96% of them present only once. Trimming removed 1 base from V and 2 bases from J, with 8 bases in between. CDR3 size: 14 residues. The germline CDR1 and CDR2 sequences are MNHNY and SVGAGI (reference sequence). The naive CD8 fraction comprised CD45RO-negative cells positively selected for CCR7 and excluded terminally differentiated effector memory CD45RA+ cells.

Sequences were obtained from naive CD8+ T cells sorted from blood. This TCR came from a woman between 25 and 40 years old in good health. The V call is TRBV6-6, the J call TRBJ1-2; unclear D gene. The CDR3 region has the DNA TGTGCCAGCAGTTACTTCCCCGCGAACTATGGCTACACCTTC. Its protein product is CASSYFPANYGYTF.